This T cell receptor (beta chain) was sequenced during a study of T-cell reconstitution after alpha-beta-depleted transplantation in children. The TCRbeta library incorporated unique molecular identifiers. TCRdb fed the PCR reads into MiXCR, producing one record per CDR3 protein. The sample has hundreds of thousands of distinct CDR3 sequences, 12% seen once. This clonotype has only a few counts. The CDR3 runs to 14 residues. J lost 4 bases, V lost 3 bases, and 5 bases had no gene match. Germline CDR1 and CDR2: SGHRS and YFSETQ. J is TRBJ2-5 and V is TRBV5-1; 8 bases agree with TRBD1. Specimen: PBMCs from the stem cell graft donor, collected from the stem cell graft. This clonotype was obtained from a human donor who donated a stem cell graft to a child with combined immunodeficiency. CDR3 region: CASSSGQGRETQYF. The DNA of the CDR3 is TGCGCCAGCAGCTCAGGACAGGGTCGAGAGACCCAGTACTTC. The whole variable domain, remainder taken from reference TRBV5-1 and TRBJ2-5, is KAGVTQTPRYLIKTRGQQVTLSCSPISGHRSVSWYQQTPGQGLQFLFEYFSETQRNKGNFPGRFSGRQFSNSRSEMNVSTLELGDSALYLCASSSGQGRETQYFGPGTRLLVL.